These T cell receptor beta chains were read from a single sample in a study of T cells expressing NK-cell markers. TCRdb re-analyzed the 5' RACE reads; it lists each CDR3 protein once, without DNA. This table holds about 260,000 distinct CDR3 sequences. Sequencing was performed on blood T cells: a sorted CD56 or NKG2C T cell subset, CD4+ or CD8+ T cells, or bulk PBMC T cells (not recorded which). The source is a man younger than 35 in good health. Both conserved end residues are part of each CDR3.

V	length	J	CDR3
TRBV2	15	TRBJ2-1	CASSEVLAGRNEQFF
TRBV20-1	14	TRBJ2-3	CSARASGGTDTQYF
TRBV18	14	TRBJ2-7	CASSPPSRAGEQYF
TRBV20-1	13	TRBJ1-2	CSARETGMYGYTF
TRBV6-1	14	TRBJ2-2	CASSRAGGSGELFF
TRBV20-1	14	TRBJ2-3	CSARVQDTADTQYF
TRBV6-1	13	TRBJ2-5	CASRPTNGETQYF
TRBV28	13	TRBJ2-2	CASSYSSGGELFF
TRBV7-9	19	TRBJ2-3	CASSLGARTSGISTDTQYF
TRBV20-1	14	TRBJ2-3	CSARAKESLDTQYF
TRBV10-3	15	TRBJ1-1	CAISDPGQLNTEAFF
TRBV5-6	12	TRBJ2-1	CASSFDRAEQFF
TRBV12-3/TRBV12-4	15	TRBJ1-5	CASSPWDRVGQPQHF
TRBV12-3/TRBV12-4	14	TRBJ2-5	CASSLVSDRETQYF